The 32 T cell receptor beta chains presented below share a single source sample, sequenced in a study of response to subunit inactivated influenza vaccine. TCRdb re-called the RT-PCR reads through MiXCR, storing one row per CDR3 protein. Seen here are hundreds of thousands of distinct CDR3 sequences, less than 10% observed once, and the top ten hold 10% to 15%. The sequenced sample was PBMCs from blood, obtained less than 30 months after vaccination. The receptors stem from a man aged 50 to 69 who received an inactivated influenza vaccine.

The chain uses TRBV28 and TRBJ2-1; 16 bases are a match to TRBD2. V was clipped by 10 bases and J by 10 bases; unmatched bases: 13. Germline CDR1 MDHEN, CDR2 SYDVKM. The CDR3 sequence is 16 residues long. CDR3 coding DNA: TGTGCCACCGGGACTAGCGGGAGGGCCGGGCTTGGGGAGCAGTTCTTC. Translation: CATGTSGRAGLGEQFF.

The V and J genes are TRBV5-8 and TRBJ2-1; D gene unclear. Trimming stripped 1 base from V and 8 bases from J, with 10 bases between. The CDR3 is 13 residues long. Germline V gene sequence: CDR1 SGHTS, CDR2 YDEGEE. DNA of the CDR3: TGTGCCAGCAGCTTGTGGAGCGCCGATGAGCAGTTCTTC. Encoded protein: CASSLWSADEQFF.

The V gene is TRBV7-2, the J gene TRBJ2-1, with D hard to call. The germline V gene has CDR1 SGHTA and CDR2 FQGNSA. V was clipped by 4 bases and J by 8 bases, with 9 bases between them. The CDR3 totals 12 residues. CDR3 residues: CASSWSPDEQFF. In nucleotides, the CDR3 is TGTGCCAGCAGCTGGAGTCCTGATGAGCAGTTCTTC.

In its sample, this clonotype was seen a few times. V gene TRBV5-1 combines with J gene TRBJ2-3, with D possibly matching TRBD1 (6 bases). The V end was cut by 0 bases, the J end by 6 bases, with 14 bases between. The CDR3 is 15 residues long. Germline V gene lookup returns CDR1 SGHRS and CDR2 YFSETQ. The CDR3 region is CASSLDDAGVDTQYF. As DNA, the CDR3 is TGCGCCAGCAGCTTGGACGATGCAGGGGTGGATACGCAGTATTTT.

This clonotype was seen at least ten times. The V gene is TRBV11-1, the J gene TRBJ2-1, with 8 bases matching TRBD2. This CDR3 is 15 amino acids long. V was clipped by 1 base and J by 6 bases; unmatched bases: 5. Germline V lookup: CDR1 SGHAT, CDR2 FQDESV (reference sequence). In DNA form, the CDR3 reads TGTGCCAGCAGCTTAGTGTGGCTAGCGGGCAATGAGCAGTTCTTC. It yields the protein CASSLVWLAGNEQFF.

This clonotype was counted only a few times. The chain joins TRBV10-3 to TRBJ1-2, with TRBD1 identical over 10 bases. This CDR3 has 14 residues. Unmatched junction bases numbered 4, after V lost 5 bases and J lost 4 bases. Germline V gives CDR1 ENHRY, CDR2 SYGVKD. The CDR3 is CAISSGTGVYGYTF. The CDR3 DNA is TGTGCCATCAGTTCCGGGACAGGGGTCTATGGCTACACCTTC.

The rearrangement uses TRBV5-1 and TRBJ2-1; 14 nucleotides line up with TRBD2. Germline V CDR1 and CDR2: SGHRS, YFSETQ. The CDR3 loop spans 17 amino acids. V lost 1 base to trimming and J lost 9 bases; unmatched junction nucleotides: 9. The CDR3 loop reads CASSLMTSGGAASEQFF. CDR3 sequence (DNA): TGCGCCAGCAGCTTGATGACTAGCGGGGGGGCCGCGAGTGAGCAGTTCTTC.

This clonotype was picked up a small number of times. The rearrangement links TRBV15 to TRBJ2-2, with 8 positions matching TRBD1. The length of the CDR3 is 15 residues. J was trimmed by 4 bases and V by 5 bases; bases with no gene match: 6. The germline V gene encodes CDR1 LNHNV and CDR2 YYDKDF (reference sequence). CDR3 DNA: TGTGCCACCAGCCCTCTCGGGACAGGCACCGGGGAGCTGTTTTTT. Encoded protein: CATSPLGTGTGELFF.

This clonotype was seen only a few times. This sequence joins TRBV20-1 and TRBJ2-1; no firm D call. Trimming took 3 bases from V and 0 from J, leaving 15 bases between them. The CDR3 totals 16 residues. CDR1 is DFQATT and CDR2 is SNEGSKA in the germline V gene (reference sequence). CDR3 sequence reads: CSASPLVASSYNEQFF. The DNA for the CDR3 is TGCAGTGCTAGCCCCCTTGTGGCGAGCTCCTACAATGAGCAGTTCTTC.

The sample holds a few counts of this clonotype. CDR3 sequence (DNA): TGTGCCAGCAGCTTAGGGACTAGCGGGAGATTTACAGATACGCAGTATTTT. Encoded protein: CASSLGTSGRFTDTQYF. The rearrangement links TRBV7-6 to TRBJ2-3, with TRBD2 matching over 13 bases. Germline trimming cut 1 base from V and 3 bases from J; bases unmatched to any gene: 4. This CDR3 is 17 amino acids long. Germline V gives CDR1 SGHVS, CDR2 FNYEAQ.

This clonotype has only a few counts. The chain has TRBV15 and TRBJ2-3, with a tentative D call TRBD2 (5 bases). V gave up 5 bases and J gave up 0 bases, with 15 bases separating them. In germline, CDR1 is LNHNV, CDR2 YYDKDF (reference sequence). The CDR3 spans 16 residues. In nucleotides, the CDR3 is TGTGCCACCAGCGCTTCACCGGCGGGTAGCACAGATACGCAGTATTTT. Residues: CATSASPAGSTDTQYF.

In its sample, this clonotype was seen many times. The gene calls are TRBV4-3 and TRBJ1-6, with D unclear. Trimming took off 0 bases at V and 10 bases at J, with 10 bases between the two ends. Germline V gene data show CDR1 as LGHNA and CDR2 as YSLEER. The CDR3 runs 14 residues. This CDR3 is CASSQDLLRSPLHF. In DNA form, the CDR3 reads TGCGCCAGCAGCCAAGATTTATTACGATCACCCCTCCACTTT.

This clonotype was seen only a few times. This sequence joins TRBV9 and TRBJ2-1; possible D gene TRBD1, 6 bases. CDR1 is SGDLS, CDR2 YYNGEE, per germline. With 3 bases removed from V and 6 bases from J, the gap between germline ends came to 7 bases. This CDR3 spans 12 amino acids. CDR3 region: CASSGDTNEQFF. CDR3 nucleotide sequence: TGTGCCAGCAGCGGGGACACCAATGAGCAGTTCTTC.

The V call is TRBV6-1, the J call TRBJ1-3; D might be TRBD1 (6 bases). The CDR3 contains 16 residues. V was cut by 8 bases and J by 1 base, with 18 bases left in between. CDR1 and CDR2 from the germline V gene are MNHNS and SASEGT. The CDR3 bases are TGTGCCAGCCGGACAGTCCCCTCTTCTTCTGGAAACACCATATATTTT. Amino acid sequence: CASRTVPSSSGNTIYF.

The gene calls are TRBV27 and TRBJ1-1, with D tentatively TRBD1 (6 bases). V was shortened by 0 bases and J by 4 bases, with 9 bases between the two germline ends. The CDR3 consists of 14 residues. Germline values: CDR1 MNHEY, CDR2 SMNVEV (reference sequence). The CDR3 coding sequence is TGTGCCAGCAGTTTATCACAGGGTAGCACTGAAGCTTTCTTT. The encoded protein is CASSLSQGSTEAFF.

The V call is TRBV5-1, the J call TRBJ1-4, with 8 positions matching TRBD1. This CDR3 is 15 amino acids long. Losses at the gene ends were 4 bases for V and 3 bases for J; bases not matched to a gene: 5. Germline V gives CDR1 SGHRS, CDR2 YFSETQ. The CDR3 coding sequence is TGCGCCAGCAGCCTTCAGGGGGCACCTAATGAAAAACTGTTTTTT. This translates into CASSLQGAPNEKLFF.

Comments on this clonotype: A much larger clone sits a single nucleotide away, making a read error possible. The gene calls are TRBV24-1 and TRBJ2-5; D perhaps matches TRBD2 (5 bases). Germline-derived CDR1 and CDR2 are KGHDR and SFDVKD. The CDR3 has 13 residues. CDR3 DNA sequence: TGTGCCACCAGTGTTTTGGAGGAGGAGACCCAGTACTTC. Translated: CATSVLEEETQYF.

The V gene is TRBV20-1, the J gene TRBJ2-1; D ambiguous. The CDR3 has 11 amino acids. Trimming removed 6 bases from V and 5 bases from J, with 8 bases in between. Germline CDR1 and CDR2: DFQATT and SNEGSKA (reference sequence). The CDR3 is CSAPTDNEQFF. As DNA, the CDR3 is TGCAGTGCACCTACTGACAATGAGCAGTTCTTC.

The table lists this clonotype with many counts. This chain uses TRBV4-1 with TRBJ2-1, with D perhaps matching TRBD2 (5 bases). The germline V gene has CDR1 MGHRA and CDR2 YSYEKL. This CDR3 spans 16 amino acids. Trimming took off 1 base at V and 0 bases at J, with 10 bases between the two ends. CDR3 loop: CASSQGRASSYNEQFF. The CDR3 coding sequence is TGCGCCAGCAGCCAAGGGCGGGCTAGCTCCTACAATGAGCAGTTCTTC.

This clonotype was detected only a few times. The V gene is TRBV6-1, the J gene TRBJ2-1; 9 bases are a match to TRBD1. The germline V gene encodes CDR1 MNHNS and CDR2 SASEGT. The J segment lost 0 bases and the V segment lost 7 bases, leaving 4 bases of the junction unmatched. This CDR3 contains 15 residues. This chain's CDR3 is CASNLQGASYNEQFF. CDR3 bases: TGTGCCAGCAATCTACAGGGGGCCTCCTACAATGAGCAGTTCTTC.

The gene calls are TRBV20-1 and TRBJ1-4; D is unresolved. The germline CDR1 and CDR2 sequences are DFQATT and SNEGSKA (reference sequence). The CDR3 covers 13 residues. V lost 3 bases to trimming and J lost 2 bases, with 7 bases between them. CDR3 region: CSASWSTNEKLFF. In DNA form, the CDR3 reads TGCAGTGCTAGTTGGAGTACTAATGAAAAACTGTTTTTT.

The chain has TRBV28 and TRBJ2-5, with 8 nucleotides matching TRBD1. This CDR3 spans 13 amino acids. Trimming took 6 bases from V and 7 from J; bases not matched to a gene: 7. CDR1 is MDHEN and CDR2 is SYDVKM in the germline V gene. CDR3 in DNA: TGTGCCAGCAGCGGGACAGGACAGGGGACCCAGTACTTC. As protein: CASSGTGQGTQYF.

This clonotype was observed a handful of times. The CDR3 bases are TGTGCCAGCAGTCCTCGACAGGACCAAGAGACCCAGTACTTC. It translates to CASSPRQDQETQYF. The chain couples TRBV12-3 or TRBV12-4 to TRBJ2-5; D perhaps matches TRBD1 (6 bases). CDR3 length: 14 amino acids. Between the trimmed V and J ends, which lost 5 bases and 0 bases, there was a span of 10 bases.

In its sample, this clonotype was seen a few times. V usage is TRBV20-1 and J usage is TRBJ1-1; a possible D gene is TRBD1 (5 bases). The CDR3 contains 18 residues. Germline V CDR1 and CDR2: DFQATT, SNEGSKA (reference sequence). The germline V and J ends were trimmed by 6 bases and 0 bases, with 26 bases remaining between them. CDR3 DNA sequence: TGCAGTGCACCGGGACGGTTAGCCCGCTTCTCCATGAACACTGAAGCTTTCTTT. Protein: CSAPGRLARFSMNTEAFF.

CDR3 bases: TGTGCCAGCAGTCCTTCCGGGGGACCTAGCACAGATACGCAGTATTTT. Its protein product is CASSPSGGPSTDTQYF. V gene TRBV6-1 combines with J gene TRBJ2-3; perhaps TRBD2 as D (6 bases). V was cut by 5 bases and J by 0 bases, with 15 bases left in between. Looked up from germline, CDR1 is MNHNS and CDR2 is SASEGT. CDR3 length equals 16 residues.

The chain combines TRBV5-1 with TRBJ2-7; 11 bases are a match to TRBD1. The CDR3 is made up of 14 amino acids. In germline, CDR1 is SGHRS, CDR2 YFSETQ. The V and J ends lost 4 bases and 5 bases, in that order; junction bases with no gene match: 5. Here the CDR3 reads CASSPGQGGDEQYF. The CDR3 DNA follows: TGCGCCAGCAGCCCGGGACAGGGGGGGGACGAGCAGTACTTC.

This clonotype was seen repeatedly, ten times or more. The chain combines TRBV29-1 with TRBJ1-1; 7 positions agree with TRBD1. Losses at the gene ends were 6 bases for V and 6 bases for J; bases not matched to a gene: 1. This CDR3 comprises 10 residues. Germline loops: CDR1 SQVTM, CDR2 ANQGSEA. The CDR3 sequence: CSVGTAEAFF. In DNA form, the CDR3 reads TGCAGCGTAGGGACAGCTGAAGCTTTCTTT.

V usage is TRBV7-8 and J usage is TRBJ2-7, with TRBD1 as a possible D gene (6 bases). The CDR3 sequence is 15 residues long. Germline V lookup: CDR1 SGHVS, CDR2 FQNEAQ. V was clipped by 5 bases and J by 3 bases, with 17 bases between them. The CDR3 loop is CASSTAPGQDYEQYF. DNA for the CDR3: TGTGCCAGCAGCACCGCCCCGGGACAAGACTACGAGCAGTACTTC.

The CDR3 sequence: CASSLADRPQETQYF. The CDR3 coding sequence is TGCGCCAGCAGCTTGGCGGACAGGCCCCAAGAGACCCAGTACTTC. This chain connects TRBV5-1 to TRBJ2-5, with 7 bases aligning to TRBD1. V lost 0 bases to trimming and J lost 1 base; unmatched junction nucleotides: 3. Germline V gene lookup returns CDR1 SGHRS and CDR2 YFSETQ. The CDR3 runs 15 residues.

This clonotype was counted a few times. The chain combines TRBV4-3 with TRBJ2-7; 9 nucleotides agree with TRBD1. CDR1 and CDR2 from the germline V gene are LGHNA and YSLEER. The trim removed 3 bases at V and 1 base at J, leaving 7 bases unmatched. The CDR3 has 16 residues. CDR3 DNA sequence: TGCGCCAGCAGCCACCTGACAGGGGGGTCTTCCTACGAGCAGTACTTC. Translated: CASSHLTGGSSYEQYF.

This clonotype was seen once. A much larger clone lies a single base off, so this may be a read error. The chain recombines TRBV24-1 with TRBJ2-7, with unresolved D. V lost 4 bases, J lost 2 bases, and 11 bases lay in between. The CDR3 consists of 14 residues. From germline, CDR1 is KGHDR and CDR2 SFDVKD. The CDR3 is CATSDTTWPYEQYF. CDR3 coding DNA: TGTGCCACCAGTGACACTACTTGGCCCTACGAGCAGTACTTC.

A few counts support this clonotype. This sequence joins TRBV12-3 or TRBV12-4 and TRBJ2-1, with 7 bases lining up with TRBD1. The CDR3 extends over 15 amino acids. V was pared by 7 bases and J by 0 bases, with 6 bases of the junction left unmatched. The CDR3 coding sequence is TGTGCCAGCATTCTGACAGGGACCTCCTACAATGAGCAGTTCTTC. It yields the protein CASILTGTSYNEQFF.